This entry lists 17 T cell receptor beta chains sequenced from one sample in a study of T cell changes during pregnancy in multiple sclerosis. The repertoire was sequenced with immunoSEQ multiplex PCR; TCRdb's copy has only in-frame clones and lacks some. Found here are 70,000 or so clones, 92% of them singletons; the top ten hold around 2%. The sample here was peripheral blood, taken in the third trimester of pregnancy. The receptors come from a female donor in good health, enrolled as a control in a pregnancy study.

The V and J genes are TRBV5-4 and TRBJ1-2, with 8 bases matching TRBD1. V lost 1 base to trimming and J lost 3 bases; unmatched junction nucleotides: 14. CDR1 is SGHNT, CDR2 YYREEE, per germline (reference sequence). The CDR3 extends over 18 amino acids. CDR3 bases: TGTGCCAGCAGCTTGAGACGAACGCGACAGGGGAGGTACTATGGCTACACCTTC. Protein product: CASSLRRTRQGRYYGYTF.

This rearrangement joins TRBV4-2 to TRBJ2-5, with 8 bases fitting TRBD2. CDR3 length: 17 amino acids. The trim removed 0 bases at V and 1 base at J, leaving 7 bases unmatched. CDR1 and CDR2 (germline): LGHNA, YNFKEQ. CDR3 loop: CASSQDWVAGTQETQYF. The CDR3, as DNA: TGTGCCAGCAGCCAAGATTGGGTAGCGGGGACCCAAGAGACCCAGTACTTC.

The chain employs TRBV11-1 and TRBJ2-1, with D hard to call. Germline values: CDR1 SGHAT, CDR2 FQDESV (reference sequence). There are 14 residues in the CDR3. Trimming took 6 bases from V and 0 from J, leaving 9 bases between them. DNA for the CDR3: TGTGCCAGCAGAAAGAGATCCTCCTACAATGAGCAGTTCTTC. Encoded protein: CASRKRSSYNEQFF. The whole variable domain, remainder taken from reference TRBV11-1 and TRBJ2-1, is EAEVAQSPRYKITEKSQAVAFWCDPISGHATLYWYRQILGQGPELLVQFQDESVVDDSQLPKDRFSAERLKGVDSTLKIQPAELGDSAMYLCASRKRSSYNEQFFGPGTRLTVL.

The rearrangement joins TRBV9 to TRBJ2-5; 12 bases are shared with TRBD2. The CDR3 is 15 amino acids. With V trimmed by 1 base and J by 4 bases, 2 bases remained unmatched. Looked up from germline, CDR1 is SGDLS and CDR2 is YYNGEE. The CDR3 DNA sequence: TGTGCCAGCAGCGTATCACTAGCGGGGGGAGAGACCCAGTACTTC. It is translated as CASSVSLAGGETQYF.

The chain recombines TRBV30 with TRBJ1-6; tentative D call: TRBD1 (5 bases). CDR3 length equals 16 residues. Trimming removed 4 bases from V and 0 bases from J, with 13 bases in between. The germline gives CDR1 GTSNPN, CDR2 SVGIG (reference sequence). The CDR3 is CAWKRDWSSYNSPLHF. The CDR3 DNA reads as TGTGCCTGGAAGCGGGACTGGAGCTCCTATAATTCACCCCTCCACTTT.

Here the CDR3 DNA reads TGTGCCAGCAGTTTAGCTAGCGGCTTCTACAATGAGCAGTTCTTC. Protein: CASSLASGFYNEQFF. The genes are TRBV28 and TRBJ2-1; 7 nucleotides match TRBD2. V lost 2 bases to trimming and J lost 3 bases; unmatched junction nucleotides: 4. Germline V gene lookup returns CDR1 MDHEN and CDR2 SYDVKM. The CDR3 sequence is 15 residues long.

The chain has TRBV7-6 and TRBJ2-2; perhaps TRBD1 as D (5 bases). The V gene's germline CDR1 is SGHVS and CDR2 FNYEAQ. This CDR3 contains 16 residues. Deletions cut 7 bases from V and 0 bases from J, with 15 bases between. The DNA for the CDR3 is TGTGCCAGCATGCTTGAGACAGTCCCGAACACCGGGGAGCTGTTTTTT. It translates to CASMLETVPNTGELFF.

The V call is TRBV7-6, the J call TRBJ2-7, with D perhaps TRBD1 (6 bases). The CDR3 has 14 amino acids. V shed 2 bases and J shed 2 bases, with 10 bases lying between them. Germline V gives CDR1 SGHVS, CDR2 FNYEAQ. CDR3 sequence: CASSLRTVAYEQYF. Written as DNA, the CDR3 is TGTGCCAGCAGCTTAAGGACAGTAGCCTACGAGCAGTACTTC.

J is TRBJ1-5 and V is TRBV6-1; D is undetermined. CDR3 length equals 15 residues. V lost 5 bases, J lost 5 bases, and 16 bases lay in between. Germline V gives CDR1 MNHNS, CDR2 SASEGT. The CDR3 spells CASSWSIDPYQPQHF. CDR3 sequence (DNA): TGTGCCAGCAGTTGGAGTATCGACCCCTATCAGCCCCAGCATTTT.

The J gene is TRBJ1-5, the V gene TRBV7-2, with D possibly being TRBD1 (5 bases). CDR3 length: 16 residues. Germline loops: CDR1 SGHTA, CDR2 FQGNSA. The V end lost 2 bases, the J end lost 5 bases, and 16 bases lay between the germline ends. CDR3 protein: CASSLYALGQHQPQHF. In DNA form, the CDR3 reads TGTGCCAGCAGCTTATATGCTCTGGGGCAGCATCAGCCCCAGCATTTT.

This CDR3 reads CASLPGSNNEQFF. The CDR3 DNA sequence: TGTGCCAGTCTACCGGGGTCAAACAATGAGCAGTTCTTC. The V gene is TRBV28, the J gene TRBJ2-1, with D tentatively TRBD2 (5 bases). This CDR3 comprises 13 residues. Looked up from germline, CDR1 is MDHEN and CDR2 is SYDVKM. V lost 9 bases and J lost 5, with 14 bases in between.

The chain employs TRBV4-2 and TRBJ2-5, with TRBD1 matching over 7 bases. The CDR3 is made up of 15 amino acids. Unmatched junction bases numbered 6, after V lost 3 bases and J lost 2 bases. Germline V gene lookup returns CDR1 LGHNA and CDR2 YNFKEQ. The CDR3 reads CASSQGTAMQETQYF. The CDR3 DNA sequence: TGTGCCAGCAGCCAGGGGACAGCCATGCAAGAGACCCAGTACTTC.

This clone was detected a few times. The V and J genes are TRBV2 and TRBJ1-1; 7 bases fit TRBD1. The CDR3 consists of 13 residues. V was pared by 8 bases and J by 3 bases, with 6 bases of the junction left unmatched. Germline values: CDR1 SNHLY, CDR2 FYNNEI. In DNA form, the CDR3 reads TGTGCCAGCGTCAGGGGGATCGACACTGAAGCTTTCTTT. It is translated as CASVRGIDTEAFF.

The rearrangement joins TRBV27 to TRBJ2-7, with 10 bases identical to TRBD2. The CDR3 spans 17 residues. The trim removed 0 bases at V and 3 bases at J, leaving 8 bases unmatched. Germline V gene lookup returns CDR1 MNHEY and CDR2 SMNVEV (reference sequence). This CDR3 reads CASSLSGPSGSYYEQYF. DNA for the CDR3: TGTGCCAGCAGTTTATCAGGCCCTAGCGGGAGCTACTACGAGCAGTACTTC.

The gene calls are TRBV7-6 and TRBJ2-7; D not resolved. Trimming stripped 4 bases from V and 3 bases from J, with 10 bases between. CDR3 size: 13 residues. Germline V gene sequence: CDR1 SGHVS, CDR2 FNYEAQ. As DNA, the CDR3 is TGTGCCAGCAGCTCAGAGCAGGTCTACGAGCAGTACTTC. Its translation is CASSSEQVYEQYF.

The chain carries TRBV28 and TRBJ2-1, with 7 positions matching TRBD2. The J segment lost 2 bases and the V segment lost 2 bases, leaving 3 bases of the junction unmatched. Germline loops: CDR1 MDHEN, CDR2 SYDVKM. The CDR3 extends over 15 amino acids. The CDR3 DNA follows: TGTGCCAGCAGTTTAGGCGGGGGAGCCTACAATGAGCAGTTCTTC. This translates into CASSLGGGAYNEQFF.

This clone appeared a single time. The chain joins TRBV6-5 to TRBJ2-7; TRBD1 might be the D (5 bases). The CDR3 covers 12 residues. CDR1 is MNHEY, CDR2 SVGAGI, per germline. Trimming removed 11 bases at V and 3 bases at J, with 14 bases between. The CDR3 sequence: CAARGPLYEQYF. The CDR3 DNA follows: TGTGCCGCAAGGGGCCCCCTCTACGAGCAGTACTTC.